This passage covers 12 T cell receptor beta chains from one sample sequenced in a study of human T cells and chemical hapten exposure. TCRdb re-called the RACE reads through MiXCR, storing one row per CDR3 protein. The table records roughly 100,000 distinct CDR3 sequences, approximately 10% of them present only once. Time point denoted: healthy volunteer bleed at 2 weeks. Unfractionated whole blood served as the source for total RNA extraction. Sequencing was carried out using whole blood. These receptors were obtained from a female donor in good health. Some clones in this sample may be carry-over from other donors' samples.

This clonotype was counted many times. The V call is TRBV29-1, the J call TRBJ2-3; D is unresolved. Germline lookup yields CDR1 SQVTM and CDR2 ANQGSEA. Trimming took off 0 bases at V and 8 bases at J, with 9 bases between the two ends. The CDR3 sequence is 12 residues long. The DNA for the CDR3 is TGCAGCGTTGAAGACCCGAGGATTACGCAGTATTTT. Amino acids: CSVEDPRITQYF.

The chain couples TRBV7-9 to TRBJ2-5, with D perhaps TRBD2 (6 bases). The CDR3 sequence is 14 residues long. Trimming stripped 3 bases from V and 3 bases from J, with 11 bases between. Germline loops: CDR1 SEHNR, CDR2 FQNEAQ (reference sequence). The CDR3 DNA follows: TGTGCCAGCAGCTTTTGGGGGGTGGAAGAGACCCAGTACTTC. Protein: CASSFWGVEETQYF.

This clonotype came up many times. The rearrangement links TRBV7-2 to TRBJ2-1; D is tentatively TRBD1 or TRBD2 (5 bases each). This CDR3 has 16 residues. Germline CDR1 reads SGHTA; CDR2 reads FQGNSA. With 4 bases removed from V and 3 bases from J, the gap between germline ends came to 16 bases. The CDR3 reads CASSSWGEGYYNEQFF. Written as DNA, the CDR3 is TGTGCCAGCAGCTCTTGGGGCGAGGGGTACTACAATGAGCAGTTCTTC.

Only a few counts were recorded for this clonotype. The chain carries TRBV12-3 or TRBV12-4 and TRBJ2-7; 9 bases match TRBD1. The CDR3 is 14 amino acids. V lost 3 bases and J lost 3; bases outside the gene matches: 3. The CDR3 nucleotides are TGTGCCAGCAGTTTGGGGGACAGGGTCTACGAGCAGTACTTC. Translation gives CASSLGDRVYEQYF.

This clonotype was recorded once. A much more abundant neighbour one base away suggests this may be a read error. This sequence joins TRBV3-1 and TRBJ2-2; a weak D match, TRBD2 (5 bases). V shed 3 bases and J shed 5 bases, with 10 bases lying between them. From germline, CDR1 is LGHDT and CDR2 YNNKEL (reference sequence). This CDR3 is 14 amino acids long. CDR3: CASSHSAWTGELFF. The CDR3 DNA reads as TGTGCCAGCAGCCATAGCGCTTGGACCGGGGAGCTGTTTTTT. Full variable domain (outside the CDR3, taken from reference TRBV3-1 and TRBJ2-2): DTAVSQTPKYLVTQMGNDKSIKCEQNLGHDTMYWYKQDSKKFLKIMFSYNNKELIINETVPNRFSPKSPDKAHLNLHINSLELGDSAVYFCASSHSAWTGELFFGEGSRLTVL.

This clonotype showed up many times. The J gene is TRBJ1-6, the V gene TRBV14; D perhaps matches TRBD1 (6 bases). Germline values: CDR1 SGHDN, CDR2 FVKESK. V was clipped by 2 bases and J by 14 bases, with 19 bases between them. The CDR3 is 15 residues long. The CDR3 protein is CASSQYRQARDTLHF. DNA for the CDR3: TGTGCCAGCAGCCAATACAGACAGGCTCGGGATACCCTCCACTTT. The complete variable domain, with remaining parts taken from reference TRBV14 and TRBJ1-6, reads EAGVTQFPSHSVIEKGQTVTLRCDPISGHDNLYWYRRVMGKEIKFLLHFVKESKQDESGMPNNRFLAERTGGTYSTLKVQPAELEDSGVYFCASSQYRQARDTLHFGNGTRLTVT.

This clonotype was counted only a few times. The CDR3, as DNA: TGTGCCAGCAGCTTAGTCTCCGGGGGCGTTAGCAATCAGCCCCAGCATTTT. Protein sequence: CASSLVSGGVSNQPQHF. The V call is TRBV7-8, the J call TRBJ1-5, with D possibly matching TRBD1 (6 bases). This CDR3 region has 17 residues. Trimming removed 1 base at V and 0 bases at J, with 13 bases between. Germline values: CDR1 SGHVS, CDR2 FQNEAQ.

The DNA of the CDR3 is TGTGCCAGCAGTTTAGAGAGTGGAAGGGACAGCCTCTATGGCTACACCTTC. Protein product: CASSLESGRDSLYGYTF. This chain connects TRBV12-3 or TRBV12-4 to TRBJ1-2; TRBD1 matches 7 bases. The V gene end was trimmed by 1 base and the J gene end by 4 bases; junction bases not matched to a gene: 12. This CDR3 contains 17 residues.

The chain carries TRBV27 and TRBJ1-6, with unresolved D. The germline gives CDR1 MNHEY, CDR2 SMNVEV (reference sequence). The CDR3 has 14 residues. V shed 3 bases and J shed 9 bases, with 12 bases lying between them. This chain's CDR3 is CASSFGPIGSPLHF. In DNA form, the CDR3 reads TGTGCCAGCAGTTTTGGCCCAATTGGTTCACCCCTCCACTTT.

This clonotype was detected a few times. An end of the junction differs from the germline gene, which may be a read error. This chain joins TRBV7-7 and TRBJ2-3; TRBD2 matches 8 bases. CDR1 is SSHAT, CDR2 FNYEAQ, per germline (reference sequence). The CDR3 extends over 15 amino acids. CDR3 in DNA: TGTGCTAGCAGCCCAGGGACTAGGGGGACAGATACGCAGTATTTT. Residues: CASSPGTRGTDTQYF.

The chain employs TRBV7-2 and TRBJ2-3; D is uncertain. This CDR3 is 16 amino acids long. CDR1 SGHTA and CDR2 FQGNSA come from the germline V gene. Trimming stripped 0 bases from V and 2 bases from J, with 12 bases between. CDR3 sequence (DNA): TGTGCCAGCAGCTTAGCGTGGGCTAAAGACACAGATACGCAGTATTTT. Encoded protein: CASSLAWAKDTDTQYF.

This clonotype was counted at least ten times. The chain joins TRBV27 to TRBJ2-1, with 8 nucleotides matching TRBD2. Losses at the gene ends were 3 bases for V and 10 bases for J; bases not matched to a gene: 8. This CDR3 spans 14 amino acids. Germline loops: CDR1 MNHEY, CDR2 SMNVEV (reference sequence). Written as DNA, the CDR3 is TGTGCCAGCAGTTTGGCTAGCGGGCCCCTGGAGCAGTTCTTC. It is translated as CASSLASGPLEQFF.